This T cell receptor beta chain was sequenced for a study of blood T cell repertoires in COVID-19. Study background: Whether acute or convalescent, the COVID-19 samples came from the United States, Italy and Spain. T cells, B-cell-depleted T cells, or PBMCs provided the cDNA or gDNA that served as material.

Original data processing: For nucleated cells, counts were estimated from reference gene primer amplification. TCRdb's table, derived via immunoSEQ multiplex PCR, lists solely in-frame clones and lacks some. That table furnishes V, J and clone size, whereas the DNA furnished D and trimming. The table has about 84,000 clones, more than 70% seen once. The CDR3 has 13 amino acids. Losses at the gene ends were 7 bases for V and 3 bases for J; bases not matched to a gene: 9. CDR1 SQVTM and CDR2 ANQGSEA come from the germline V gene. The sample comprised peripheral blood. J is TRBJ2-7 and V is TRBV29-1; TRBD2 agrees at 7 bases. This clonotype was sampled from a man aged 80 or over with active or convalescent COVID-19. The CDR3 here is CSAPGPGGYEQYF. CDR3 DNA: TGCAGCGCCCCGGGGCCGGGGGGCTACGAGCAGTACTTC.